This TCR beta chain was captured by sequencing in a study of radiation and T cells in renal cell carcinoma. As regards this clone: The target antigen is unknown.

The CDR3 is 13 amino acids. CDR1 is SGHTA and CDR2 is FQGNSA in the germline V gene. V was pared by 1 base and J by 5 bases, with 6 bases between. Time point denoted: blood 4 weeks post-SBRT, at nephrectomy. The treatment: 15 Gy SBRT to primary tumor, nephrectomy 4 weeks later. Nephrectomy followed 15 Gy stereotactic body radiation by 4 weeks. Radiation-treated patients gave blood at baseline, week 2 and week 4. The tumor was a clear cell renal cell carcinoma. Study conclusions and caveats: In blood, top tumor clones expanded by 2 weeks, shrinking by 4.

Clones were read by immunoSEQ multiplex PCR, and TCRdb kept only the in-frame ones, dropping some. The table includes around 140,000 clones, around nine tenths detected once. This chain joins TRBV7-2 and TRBJ1-5, with D perhaps matching TRBD1 (5 bases). Sequenced here: blood, sampled from a patient whose treatment included radiotherapy and nephrectomy. The TCR sequence derives from a woman in her 50s with renal cell carcinoma. The chain's CDR3 is CASSLGDYQPQHF. CDR3 sequence (DNA): TGTGCCAGCAGCTTAGGGGACTATCAGCCCCAGCATTTT.